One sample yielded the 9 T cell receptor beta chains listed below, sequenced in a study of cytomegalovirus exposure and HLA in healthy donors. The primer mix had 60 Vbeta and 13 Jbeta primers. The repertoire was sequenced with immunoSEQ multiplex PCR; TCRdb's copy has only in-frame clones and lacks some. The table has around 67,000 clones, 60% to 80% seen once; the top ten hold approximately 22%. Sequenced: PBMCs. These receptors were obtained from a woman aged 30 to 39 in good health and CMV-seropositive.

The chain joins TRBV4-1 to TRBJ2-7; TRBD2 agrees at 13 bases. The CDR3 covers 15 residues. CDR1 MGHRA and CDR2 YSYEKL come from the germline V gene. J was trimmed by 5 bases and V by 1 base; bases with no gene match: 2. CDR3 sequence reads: CASSQGTSGSNEQYF. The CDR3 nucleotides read TGCGCCAGCAGCCAAGGGACTAGCGGGAGCAACGAGCAGTACTTC.

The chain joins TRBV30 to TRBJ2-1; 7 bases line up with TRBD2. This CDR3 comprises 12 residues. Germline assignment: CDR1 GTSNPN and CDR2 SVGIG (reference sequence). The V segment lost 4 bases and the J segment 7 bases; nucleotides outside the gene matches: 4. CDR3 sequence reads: CAWNLGRNEQFF. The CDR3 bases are TGTGCCTGGAATCTCGGGAGGAATGAGCAGTTCTTC.

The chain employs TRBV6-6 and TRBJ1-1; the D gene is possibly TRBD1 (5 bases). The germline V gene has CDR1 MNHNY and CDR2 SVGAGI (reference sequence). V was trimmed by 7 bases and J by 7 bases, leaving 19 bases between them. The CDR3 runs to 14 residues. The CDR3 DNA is TGTGCCAGCATTCAGGGCCTGGAACGGAGTGAAGCTTTCTTT. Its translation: CASIQGLERSEAFF.

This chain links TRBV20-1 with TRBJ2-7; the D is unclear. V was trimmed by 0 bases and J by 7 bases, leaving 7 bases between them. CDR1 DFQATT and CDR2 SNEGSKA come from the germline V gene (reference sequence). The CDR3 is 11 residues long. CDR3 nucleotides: TGCAGTGCTAGAGACCAGAAAGAGCAGTACTTC. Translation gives CSARDQKEQYF.

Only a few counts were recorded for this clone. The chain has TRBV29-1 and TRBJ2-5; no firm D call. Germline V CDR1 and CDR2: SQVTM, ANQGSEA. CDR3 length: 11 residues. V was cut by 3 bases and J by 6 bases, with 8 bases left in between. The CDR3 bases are TGCAGCGTTGACCCCCAGAAGACCCAGTACTTC. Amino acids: CSVDPQKTQYF.

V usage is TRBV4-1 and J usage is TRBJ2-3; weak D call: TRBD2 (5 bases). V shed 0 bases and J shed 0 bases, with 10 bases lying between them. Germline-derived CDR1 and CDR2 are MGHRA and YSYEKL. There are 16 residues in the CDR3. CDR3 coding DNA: TGCGCCAGCAGCCAAGATGGCGGGTCAAGCACAGATACGCAGTATTTT. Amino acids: CASSQDGGSSTDTQYF.

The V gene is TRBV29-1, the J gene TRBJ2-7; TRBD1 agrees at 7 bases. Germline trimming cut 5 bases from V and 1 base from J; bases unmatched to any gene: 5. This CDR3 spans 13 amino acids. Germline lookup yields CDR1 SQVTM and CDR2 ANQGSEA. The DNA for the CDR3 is TGCAGCGTTCGGACAGGTCGTTCCTACGAGCAGTACTTC. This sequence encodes CSVRTGRSYEQYF.

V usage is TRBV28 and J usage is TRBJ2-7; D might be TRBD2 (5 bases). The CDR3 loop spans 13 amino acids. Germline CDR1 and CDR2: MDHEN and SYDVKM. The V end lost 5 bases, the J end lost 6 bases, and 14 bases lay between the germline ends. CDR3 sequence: CASSPTSYLEQYF. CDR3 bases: TGTGCCAGCAGTCCTACTAGTTATCTCGAGCAGTACTTC.

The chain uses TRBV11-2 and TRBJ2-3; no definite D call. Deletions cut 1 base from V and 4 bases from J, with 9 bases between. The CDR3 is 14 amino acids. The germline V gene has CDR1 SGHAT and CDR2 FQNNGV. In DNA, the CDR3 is TGTGCCAGCAGCTTAGGCAGTCTCCCAGATACGCAGTATTTT. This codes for CASSLGSLPDTQYF.